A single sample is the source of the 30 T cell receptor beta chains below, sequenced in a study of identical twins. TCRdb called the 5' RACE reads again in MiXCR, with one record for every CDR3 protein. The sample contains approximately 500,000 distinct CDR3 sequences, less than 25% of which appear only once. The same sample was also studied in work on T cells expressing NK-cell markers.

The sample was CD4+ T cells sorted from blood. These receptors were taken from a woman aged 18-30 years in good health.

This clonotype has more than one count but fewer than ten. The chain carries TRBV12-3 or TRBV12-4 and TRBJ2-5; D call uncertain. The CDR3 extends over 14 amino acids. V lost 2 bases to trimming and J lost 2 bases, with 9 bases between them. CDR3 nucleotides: TGTGCCAGCAGTTTACGTTGGCAGCAAGAGACCCAGTACTTC. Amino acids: CASSLRWQQETQYF.

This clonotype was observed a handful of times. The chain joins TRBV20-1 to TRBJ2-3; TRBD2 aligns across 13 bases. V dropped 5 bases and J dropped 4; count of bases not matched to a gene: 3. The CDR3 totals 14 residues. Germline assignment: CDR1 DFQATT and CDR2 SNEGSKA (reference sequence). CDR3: CSALTSGGSDTQYF. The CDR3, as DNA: TGCAGTGCTCTGACTAGCGGGGGGTCAGATACGCAGTATTTT.

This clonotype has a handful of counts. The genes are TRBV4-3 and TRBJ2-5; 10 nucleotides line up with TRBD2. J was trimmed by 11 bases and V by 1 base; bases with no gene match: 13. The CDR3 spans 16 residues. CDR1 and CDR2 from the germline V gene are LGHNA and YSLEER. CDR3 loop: CASSQGGGLAGELQYF. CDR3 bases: TGCGCCAGCAGCCAAGGCGGGGGGCTAGCGGGAGAATTACAGTACTTC.

Written as DNA, the CDR3 is TGTGCCAGCAGCTTATGGCAGGCCCAAATCTCCTACGAGCAGTACTTC. It codes for CASSLWQAQISYEQYF. The chain links TRBV7-2 to TRBJ2-7; D unresolved. The V end lost 2 bases, the J end lost 0 bases, and 14 bases lay between the germline ends. The CDR3 covers 16 residues. Germline V gives CDR1 SGHTA, CDR2 FQGNSA.

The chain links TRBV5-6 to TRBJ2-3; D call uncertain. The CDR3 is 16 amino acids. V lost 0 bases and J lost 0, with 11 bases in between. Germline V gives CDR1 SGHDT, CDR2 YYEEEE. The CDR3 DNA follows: TGTGCCAGCAGCTTGGGTCCGTTCTCTAGCACAGATACGCAGTATTTT. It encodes CASSLGPFSSTDTQYF.

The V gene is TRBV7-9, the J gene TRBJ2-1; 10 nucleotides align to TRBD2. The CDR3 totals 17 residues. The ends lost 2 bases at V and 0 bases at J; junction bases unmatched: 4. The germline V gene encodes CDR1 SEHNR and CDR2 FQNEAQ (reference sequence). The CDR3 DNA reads TGTGCCAGCAGCTTACTAAGGACTAGCGGCTCCTACAATGAGCAGTTCTTC. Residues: CASSLLRTSGSYNEQFF.

The CDR3 nucleotides read TGTGCCAGCAGTGAACCTCTTGGCTATGGCTACACCTTC. Protein sequence: CASSEPLGYGYTF. The V gene is TRBV25-1, the J gene TRBJ1-2, with D unresolved. Germline CDR1 and CDR2: MGHDK and SYGVNS. Trimming took off 2 bases at V and 4 bases at J, with 8 bases between the two ends. This CDR3 has 13 residues.

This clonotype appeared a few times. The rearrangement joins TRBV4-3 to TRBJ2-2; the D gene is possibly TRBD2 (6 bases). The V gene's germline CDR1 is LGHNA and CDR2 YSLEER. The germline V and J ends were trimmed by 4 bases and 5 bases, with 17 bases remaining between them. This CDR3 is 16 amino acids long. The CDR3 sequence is CASSLRGRSGTGELFF. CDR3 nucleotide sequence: TGCGCCAGCAGCCTAAGAGGGAGGTCTGGGACCGGGGAGCTGTTTTTT.

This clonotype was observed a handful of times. CDR3 in amino acids: CASSLGPIPGGQYF. The CDR3 DNA reads TGTGCCAGCAGCTTAGGTCCAATCCCAGGAGGGCAGTACTTC. The V call is TRBV7-6, the J call TRBJ2-7; D is possibly TRBD2 (5 bases). This CDR3 region has 14 residues. V lost 1 base to trimming and J lost 9 bases, with 16 bases between them. CDR1 is SGHVS, CDR2 FNYEAQ, per germline.

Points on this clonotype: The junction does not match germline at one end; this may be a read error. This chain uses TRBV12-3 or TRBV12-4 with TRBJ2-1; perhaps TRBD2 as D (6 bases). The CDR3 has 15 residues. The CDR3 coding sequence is TGTGCCAGCACTTTAGTATACGGGACTTGGAATGAGCAGTTCTTC. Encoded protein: CASTLVYGTWNEQFF.

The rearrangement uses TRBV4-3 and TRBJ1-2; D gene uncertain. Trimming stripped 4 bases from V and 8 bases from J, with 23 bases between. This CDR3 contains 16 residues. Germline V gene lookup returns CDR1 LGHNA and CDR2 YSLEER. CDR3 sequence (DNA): TGCGCCAGCAGCCCTGGGCCCCACAACCGCGGAGAGGGCTACACCTTC. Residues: CASSPGPHNRGEGYTF.

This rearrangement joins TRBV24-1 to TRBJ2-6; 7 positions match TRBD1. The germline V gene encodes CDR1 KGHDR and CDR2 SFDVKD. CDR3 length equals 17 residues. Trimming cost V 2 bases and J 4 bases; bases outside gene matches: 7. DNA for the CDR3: TGTGCCACCAGTGATTCGAGGGGGCGTACAGGGGCCAACGTCCTGACTTTC. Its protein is CATSDSRGRTGANVLTF.

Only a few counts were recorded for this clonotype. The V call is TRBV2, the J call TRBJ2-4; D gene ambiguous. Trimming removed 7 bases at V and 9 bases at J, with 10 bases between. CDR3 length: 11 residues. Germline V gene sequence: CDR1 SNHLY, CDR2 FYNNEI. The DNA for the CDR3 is TGTGCCAGCATGTCGGAAGGCATTCAGTACTTC. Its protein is CASMSEGIQYF.

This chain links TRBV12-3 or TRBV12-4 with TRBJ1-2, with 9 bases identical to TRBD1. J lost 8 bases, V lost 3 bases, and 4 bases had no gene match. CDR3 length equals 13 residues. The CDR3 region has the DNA TGTGCCAGCAGTTTCGGGACAGGGAGAGGCTACACCTTC. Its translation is CASSFGTGRGYTF.

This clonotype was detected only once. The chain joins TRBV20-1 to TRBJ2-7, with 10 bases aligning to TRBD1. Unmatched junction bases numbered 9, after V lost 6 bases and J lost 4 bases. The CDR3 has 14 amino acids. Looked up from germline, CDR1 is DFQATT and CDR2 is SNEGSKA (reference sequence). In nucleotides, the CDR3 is TGCAGTGCGCATGAGACAGGGGGCCTATACGAGCAGTACTTC. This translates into CSAHETGGLYEQYF.

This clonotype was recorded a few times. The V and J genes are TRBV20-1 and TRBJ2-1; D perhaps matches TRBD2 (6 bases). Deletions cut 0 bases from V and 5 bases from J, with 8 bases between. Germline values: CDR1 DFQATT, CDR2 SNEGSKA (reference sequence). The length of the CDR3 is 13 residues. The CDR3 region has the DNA TGCAGTGCTAGAGATCGGGAGCACAATGAGCAGTTCTTC. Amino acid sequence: CSARDREHNEQFF.

Here the CDR3 reads CASSRTSGVDTGELFF. Written as DNA, the CDR3 is TGCGCCAGCAGCCGGACTAGCGGGGTGGACACCGGGGAGCTGTTTTTT. The V call is TRBV5-1, the J call TRBJ2-2, with TRBD2 matching 12 bases. Germline loops: CDR1 SGHRS, CDR2 YFSETQ. The CDR3 length is 16 residues. V was clipped by 4 bases and J by 3 bases; unmatched bases: 4.

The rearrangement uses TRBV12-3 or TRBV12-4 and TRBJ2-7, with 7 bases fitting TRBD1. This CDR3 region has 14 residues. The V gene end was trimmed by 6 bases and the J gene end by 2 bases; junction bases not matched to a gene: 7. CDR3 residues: CASRPTGRPYEQYF. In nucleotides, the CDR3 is TGTGCCAGCAGGCCGACAGGGAGACCCTACGAGCAGTACTTC.

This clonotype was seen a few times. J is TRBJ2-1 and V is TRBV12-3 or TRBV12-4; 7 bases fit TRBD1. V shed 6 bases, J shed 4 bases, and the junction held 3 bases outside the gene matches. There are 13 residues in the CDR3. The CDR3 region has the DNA TGTGCCAGCAGCCAACAGGGGTACAATGAGCAGTTCTTC. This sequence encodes CASSQQGYNEQFF.

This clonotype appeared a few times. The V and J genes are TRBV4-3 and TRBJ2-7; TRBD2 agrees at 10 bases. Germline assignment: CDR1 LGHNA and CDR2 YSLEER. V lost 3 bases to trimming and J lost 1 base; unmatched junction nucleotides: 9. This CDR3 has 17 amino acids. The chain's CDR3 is CASSHHFSTSGSYEQYF. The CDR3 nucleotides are TGCGCCAGCAGCCATCACTTCTCGACTAGCGGGTCCTACGAGCAGTACTTC.

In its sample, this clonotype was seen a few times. In DNA form, the CDR3 reads TGCAGTGCTAGCGTTTACACTGAAGCTTTCTTT. This sequence encodes CSASVYTEAFF. This sequence joins TRBV20-1 and TRBJ1-1; D is unclear. This CDR3 spans 11 amino acids. CDR1 and CDR2 (germline): DFQATT, SNEGSKA (reference sequence). V was pared by 3 bases and J by 3 bases, with 5 bases between.

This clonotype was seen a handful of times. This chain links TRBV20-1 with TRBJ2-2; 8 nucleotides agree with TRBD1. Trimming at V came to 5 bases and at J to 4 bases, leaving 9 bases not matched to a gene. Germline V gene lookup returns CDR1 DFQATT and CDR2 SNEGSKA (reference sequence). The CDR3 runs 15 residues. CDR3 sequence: CSAASGTGPTGELFF. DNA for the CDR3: TGCAGTGCTGCCTCCGGGACAGGACCCACCGGGGAGCTGTTTTTT.

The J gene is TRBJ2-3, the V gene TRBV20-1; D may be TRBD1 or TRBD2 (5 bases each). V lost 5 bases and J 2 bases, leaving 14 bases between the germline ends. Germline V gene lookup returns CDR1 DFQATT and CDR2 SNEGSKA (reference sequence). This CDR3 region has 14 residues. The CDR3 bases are TGCAGTGCTCGCCGGGACGCACCCACAGATACGCAGTATTTT. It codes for CSARRDAPTDTQYF.

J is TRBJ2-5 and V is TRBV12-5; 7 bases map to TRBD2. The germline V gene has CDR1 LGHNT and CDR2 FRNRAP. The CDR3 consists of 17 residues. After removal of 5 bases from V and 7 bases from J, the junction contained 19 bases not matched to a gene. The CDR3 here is CASGGGARDYHPGTQYF. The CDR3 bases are TGTGCTAGTGGTGGTGGGGCCCGGGACTACCATCCCGGGACCCAGTACTTC.

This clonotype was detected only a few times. The CDR3 spells CSARTGSSYNEQFF. CDR3 DNA: TGCAGTGCAAGGACAGGTAGCTCCTACAATGAGCAGTTCTTC. This chain links TRBV20-1 with TRBJ2-1; 7 nucleotides align to TRBD1. Germline assignment: CDR1 DFQATT and CDR2 SNEGSKA (reference sequence). This CDR3 is 14 amino acids long. V trimming: 6 bases; J trimming: 0 bases; junction bases outside the gene matches: 5.

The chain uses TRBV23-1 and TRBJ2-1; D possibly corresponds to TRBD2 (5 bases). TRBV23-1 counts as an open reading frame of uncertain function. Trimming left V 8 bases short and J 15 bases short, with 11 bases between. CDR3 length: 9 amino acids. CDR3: CASFRGPFF. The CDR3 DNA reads TGCGCCAGCTTCAGAGGGCCGTTCTTC.

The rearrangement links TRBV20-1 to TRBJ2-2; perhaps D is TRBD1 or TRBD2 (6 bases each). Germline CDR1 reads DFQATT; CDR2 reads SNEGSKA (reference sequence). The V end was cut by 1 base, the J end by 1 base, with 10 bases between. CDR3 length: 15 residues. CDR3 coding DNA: TGCAGTGCTAGAGCGGGGGCGCGGAACACCGGGGAGCTGTTTTTT. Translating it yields CSARAGARNTGELFF.

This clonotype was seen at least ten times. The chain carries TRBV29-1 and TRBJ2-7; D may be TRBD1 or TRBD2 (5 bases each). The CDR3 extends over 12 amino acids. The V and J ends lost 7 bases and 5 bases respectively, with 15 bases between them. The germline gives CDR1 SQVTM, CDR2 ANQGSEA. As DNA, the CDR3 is TGCAGCGCTGGAAGACAGAGGGACGAGCAGTACTTC. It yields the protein CSAGRQRDEQYF.

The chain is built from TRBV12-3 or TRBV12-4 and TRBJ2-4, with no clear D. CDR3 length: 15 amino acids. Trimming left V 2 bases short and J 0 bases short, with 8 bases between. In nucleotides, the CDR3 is TGTGCCAGCAGTTTAAGTCTTCTAGCCAAAAACATTCAGTACTTC. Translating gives CASSLSLLAKNIQYF.

CDR3 bases: TGCAGTGCTTGGATACAGGGGGCGCGGGGCTACACCTTC. This encodes CSAWIQGARGYTF. The chain carries TRBV20-1 and TRBJ1-2, with 9 bases that match TRBD1. This CDR3 contains 13 residues. CDR1 DFQATT and CDR2 SNEGSKA come from the germline V gene (reference sequence). Unmatched junction bases numbered 9, after V lost 5 bases and J lost 8 bases.